The T cell receptor (beta chain) described here comes from a study of T cell changes during pregnancy in multiple sclerosis. Sequencing used immunoSEQ multiplex PCR; TCRdb keeps in-frame clones, though not all of them. The sample consists of approximately 73,000 clones, around nine tenths of them appearing once. CDR3 length: 13 residues. CDR1 is SQVTM and CDR2 is ANQGSEA in the germline V gene. Trimming cost V 1 base and J 8 bases; bases outside gene matches: 4. Specimen: CD4+ T cells from peripheral blood mononuclear cells, collected before pregnancy. The receptor was derived from a female donor with multiple sclerosis, enrolled in a pregnancy study. This chain connects TRBV29-1 to TRBJ1-2; 10 nucleotides line up with TRBD1. In DNA, the CDR3 is TGCAGCGTTGAAGGGGACAGGGGAGAGGGCTACACCTTC. Its translation: CSVEGDRGEGYTF.